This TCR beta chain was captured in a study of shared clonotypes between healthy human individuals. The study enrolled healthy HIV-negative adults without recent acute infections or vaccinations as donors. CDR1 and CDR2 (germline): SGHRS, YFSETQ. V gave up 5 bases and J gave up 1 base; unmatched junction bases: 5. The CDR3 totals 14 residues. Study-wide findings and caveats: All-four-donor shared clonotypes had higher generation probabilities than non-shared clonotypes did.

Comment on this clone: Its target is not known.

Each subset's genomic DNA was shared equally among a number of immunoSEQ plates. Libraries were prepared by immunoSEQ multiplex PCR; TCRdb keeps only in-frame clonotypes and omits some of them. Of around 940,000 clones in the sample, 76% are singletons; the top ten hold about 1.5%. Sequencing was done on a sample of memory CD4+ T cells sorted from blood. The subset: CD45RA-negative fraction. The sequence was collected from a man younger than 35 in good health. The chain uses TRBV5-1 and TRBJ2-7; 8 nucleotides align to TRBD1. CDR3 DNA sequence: TGCGCCAGCAGTAGGGACAGGCGATCCTACGAGCAGTACTTC. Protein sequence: CASSRDRRSYEQYF. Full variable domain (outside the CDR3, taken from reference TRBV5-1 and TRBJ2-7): KAGVTQTPRYLIKTRGQQVTLSCSPISGHRSVSWYQQTPGQGLQFLFEYFSETQRNKGNFPGRFSGRQFSNSRSEMNVSTLELGDSALYLCASSRDRRSYEQYFGPGTRLTVT.